The entry that follows covers one T cell receptor beta chain sequence. As yet, its antigen is unknown. The source of the sample is a study of T cells expressing NK-cell markers. At the level of the study: Seven HCMV-seropositive donors and one seronegative donor made up the eight sequenced donors.

Reanalyzing the 5' RACE reads, TCRdb keeps one entry per CDR3 protein, without DNA. Here the sample table reports almost 450,000 distinct CDR3 sequences. Regarding the study as a whole: In a few donors, these clonotypes also led the CD3+CD56-NKG2C+ fraction. Of the CD8+ T cell pool in several donors, about 1.0-7.5% was accounted for by dominant NKG2C+ clonotypes.

CDR3 size: 14 residues. The chain has TRBV12-3 or TRBV12-4 and TRBJ1-6; the D gene TCRdb calls, TRBD1, cannot be checked with no DNA. The receptor was derived from a woman aged 18 to 75 in good health. Sequencing used blood T cells: a sorted CD56 or NKG2C T cell subset, CD4+ or CD8+ T cells, or bulk PBMC T cells (not recorded which). The CDR3: CASSPRTGGSPLHF.